The rows below give T cell receptor beta chains drawn from one sample of a study of blood T cell repertoires in COVID-19. Produced via immunoSEQ multiplex PCR; TCRdb's table is partial and in-frame only. Of 270,000 or so clones listed, approximately 90% were seen once; the top ten hold roughly 1.2%. Sequencing used PBMCs or T cells enriched from blood (not recorded which). These receptors were taken from a woman in her 40s with acute COVID-19. The CDR3 runs from the conserved cysteine through the conserved F or W. The D gene is left open where the match is weak. Clone size is shown for a subset of rows, as once, few, many or a class of expanded clone.

clone_size: -; d_call: -; j_call: TRBJ1-5; v_call: TRBV19; cdr3_nt: TGTGCCAGTAGTCCCGGCGGGGGAGCGGGTAGCCAGCCCCAGCATTTT; cdr3_aa: CASSPGGGAGSQPQHF
clone_size: -; d_call: -; j_call: TRBJ1-1; v_call: TRBV11-3; cdr3_nt: TGTGCCAGCACCCATTTACCAGGGGTTGGCACTGAAGCTTTCTTT; cdr3_aa: CASTHLPGVGTEAFF
clone_size: -; d_call: -; j_call: TRBJ2-5; v_call: TRBV5-4; cdr3_nt: TGTGCCAGCAGCTTGGTTGGGGCCGAGACCCAGTACTTC; cdr3_aa: CASSLVGAETQYF
clone_size: -; d_call: -; j_call: TRBJ2-1; v_call: TRBV6-1; cdr3_nt: TGTGCCAGCAGTGAAATGGGAGCCAGGGGGGATGAGCAGTTCTTC; cdr3_aa: CASSEMGARGDEQFF
clone_size: -; d_call: -; j_call: TRBJ2-4; v_call: TRBV19; cdr3_nt: TGTGCCAGTAGTATGACACCCGCGCTAGCCAAAAACATTCAGTACTTC; cdr3_aa: CASSMTPALAKNIQYF
clone_size: -; d_call: -; j_call: TRBJ1-5; v_call: TRBV12-3/TRBV12-4; cdr3_nt: TGTGCCAGCAGTCTCAATCAGCCCCAGCATTTT; cdr3_aa: CASSLNQPQHF
clone_size: -; d_call: TRBD1; j_call: TRBJ1-5; v_call: TRBV28; cdr3_nt: TGTGCCAGCAGTTTTTCGACAGGGGAGAATCAGCCCCAGCATTTT; cdr3_aa: CASSFSTGENQPQHF
clone_size: -; d_call: TRBD1; j_call: TRBJ1-1; v_call: TRBV10-3; cdr3_nt: TGTGCCATCAGCAGACAGGGAATGAACACTGAAGCTTTCTTT; cdr3_aa: CAISRQGMNTEAFF
clone_size: -; d_call: TRBD1; j_call: TRBJ2-7; v_call: TRBV20-1; cdr3_nt: TGCAGTGCTAGTTATCGGGACAGAATTATAAAACTCTCCTACGAGCAGTACTTC; cdr3_aa: CSASYRDRIIKLSYEQYF
clone_size: -; d_call: -; j_call: TRBJ1-5; v_call: TRBV12-3/TRBV12-4; cdr3_nt: TGTGCCAGCAGATACGGGTTTCAGCCCCAGCATTTT; cdr3_aa: CASRYGFQPQHF
clone_size: -; d_call: -; j_call: TRBJ2-1; v_call: TRBV7-6; cdr3_nt: TGTGCCAGCAGCCCCGGACAAAAGCAGTTCTTC; cdr3_aa: CASSPGQKQFF
clone_size: few; d_call: -; j_call: TRBJ1-5; v_call: TRBV5-1; cdr3_nt: TGCGCCAGCAGCTTGGATGGGGGGGTCAATCAGCCCCAGCATTTT; cdr3_aa: CASSLDGGVNQPQHF
clone_size: few; d_call: -; j_call: TRBJ1-3; v_call: TRBV7-2; cdr3_nt: TGTGCCAGCAGCTTAGATAATGCTGGAAACACCATATATTTT; cdr3_aa: CASSLDNAGNTIYF
clone_size: -; d_call: TRBD2; j_call: TRBJ2-1; v_call: TRBV10-3; cdr3_nt: TGTGCCATCAGTACCATAGCGGGAAGCTACAATGAGCAGTTCTTC; cdr3_aa: CAISTIAGSYNEQFF